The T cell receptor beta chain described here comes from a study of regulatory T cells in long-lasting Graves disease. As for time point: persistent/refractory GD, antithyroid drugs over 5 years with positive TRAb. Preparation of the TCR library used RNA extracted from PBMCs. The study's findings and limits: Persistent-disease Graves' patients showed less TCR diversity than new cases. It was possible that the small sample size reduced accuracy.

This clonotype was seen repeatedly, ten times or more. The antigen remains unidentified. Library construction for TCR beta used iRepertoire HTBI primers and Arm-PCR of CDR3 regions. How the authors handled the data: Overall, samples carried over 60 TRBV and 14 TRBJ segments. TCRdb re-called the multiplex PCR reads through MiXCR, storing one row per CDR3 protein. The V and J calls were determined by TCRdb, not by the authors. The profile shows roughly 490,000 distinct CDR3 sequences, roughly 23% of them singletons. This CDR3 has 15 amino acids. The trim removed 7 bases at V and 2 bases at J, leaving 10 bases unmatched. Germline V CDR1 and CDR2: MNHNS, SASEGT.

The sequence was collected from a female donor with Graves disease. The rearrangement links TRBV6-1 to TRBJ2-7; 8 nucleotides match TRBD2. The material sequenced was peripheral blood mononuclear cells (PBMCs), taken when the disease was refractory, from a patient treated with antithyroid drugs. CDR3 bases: TGTGCCAGCAAGGCTGCCAGCGGGAGCCCCTACGAGCAGTACTTC. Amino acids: CASKAASGSPYEQYF.